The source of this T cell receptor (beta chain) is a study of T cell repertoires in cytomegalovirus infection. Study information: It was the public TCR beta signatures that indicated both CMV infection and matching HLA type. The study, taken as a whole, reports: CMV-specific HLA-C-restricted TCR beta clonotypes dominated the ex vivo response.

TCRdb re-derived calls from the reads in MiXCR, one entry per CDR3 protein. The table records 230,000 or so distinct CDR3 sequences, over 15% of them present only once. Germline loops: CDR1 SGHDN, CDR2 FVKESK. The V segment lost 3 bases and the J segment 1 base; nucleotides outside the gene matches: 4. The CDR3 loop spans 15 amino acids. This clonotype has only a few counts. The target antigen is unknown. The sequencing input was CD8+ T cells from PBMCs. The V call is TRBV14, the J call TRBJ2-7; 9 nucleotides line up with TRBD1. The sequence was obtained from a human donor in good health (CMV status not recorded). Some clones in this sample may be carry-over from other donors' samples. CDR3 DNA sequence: TGTGCCAGCAGCCAGGGTGGGACAGGGTCCTACGAGCAGTACTTC. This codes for CASSQGGTGSYEQYF.